This TCR beta chain emerged from a study of tumor-infiltrating lymphocytes in primary liver carcinoma. This CDR3 is built from 15 residues. J gave up 0 bases and V 8 bases, and 7 bases lay outside the gene matches. The germline V gene has CDR1 ENHRY and CDR2 SYGVKD. A primer in the constant region served to generate TCR beta cDNA from 500 ng of total RNA. TCR beta libraries came from three nested multiplex PCR rounds using slightly modified ARM-PCR. TRBV1-TRBV30 forward primers paired with a C-beta reverse primer drove the first two PCR rounds, around 9 cycles each. TCRdb independently ran MiXCR on the multiplex PCR reads; one entry per CDR3 protein. The repertoire holds 300,000 to 350,000 distinct CDR3 sequences, with about 61% as singletons. Points on this clonotype: It may be a read error: a sequence one base away is much more abundant.

Both blood RNA, taken from unsorted whole blood, and germline DNA were extracted. The TCR originated in a man aged 35 to 55 with primary liver carcinoma and hepatitis B virus infection. The sequencing input was peripheral blood. The rearrangement uses TRBV10-3 and TRBJ2-7; TRBD2 matches at 10 bases. The CDR3 protein is CAIDLVAGGSYEQYF. For the CDR3, the DNA is TGTGCCATCGATCTTGTAGCGGGAGGCTCCTACGAGCAGTACTTC.